Each of the 18 T cell receptor beta chains below was sequenced from the same sample in a study of T cell responses to AZD1222 COVID-19 vaccine. The table came from immunoSEQ multiplex PCR; TCRdb's copy has only in-frame clones and leaves some out. Here the sample spans around 150,000 clones, 88% being singletons. This specimen consisted of peripheral blood, obtained on day 0 of MenACWY control vaccination. Every receptor here comes from an adult in good health.

This sequence joins TRBV28 and TRBJ1-2; D may be TRBD1 (5 bases). The CDR3 consists of 16 residues. V lost 6 bases, J lost 4 bases, and 21 bases lay in between. The germline V gene encodes CDR1 MDHEN and CDR2 SYDVKM. The CDR3 bases are TGTGCCAGCAGCTCCGGGGCCCGAAAGGGAAGCTATGGCTACACCTTC. This codes for CASSSGARKGSYGYTF.

The rearrangement uses TRBV5-5 and TRBJ1-6, with a weak D call TRBD1 (6 bases). Looked up from germline, CDR1 is SGHKS and CDR2 is YYEKEE (reference sequence). Trimming took off 2 bases at V and 4 bases at J, with 13 bases between the two ends. The CDR3 is 16 amino acids. CDR3 sequence (DNA): TGTGCCAGCAGCTTTCGGGGGCAAGGTTATAATTCACCCCTCCACTTT. As protein: CASSFRGQGYNSPLHF.

The genes are TRBV3-1 (or the pseudogene TRBV3-2) and TRBJ2-7; D perhaps matches TRBD1 (6 bases). CDR3 size: 19 residues. V gave up 0 bases and J gave up 0 bases, with 21 bases separating them. Germline CDR1 reads LGHDT; CDR2 reads YNNKEL (reference sequence). DNA for the CDR3: TGTGCCAGCAGCCAAGAGGTTCCGAGTTCAGGGGTCAGCTCCTACGAGCAGTACTTC. It codes for CASSQEVPSSGVSSYEQYF.

The rearrangement links TRBV11-2 to TRBJ1-1; 9 positions agree with TRBD1. Germline trimming cut 5 bases from V and 3 bases from J; bases unmatched to any gene: 10. The CDR3 has 16 residues. The germline V gene has CDR1 SGHAT and CDR2 FQNNGV. CDR3 region: CASSPPDRGTHTEAFF. DNA of the CDR3: TGTGCCAGCAGCCCCCCGGACAGGGGAACTCACACTGAAGCTTTCTTT. Filled out from reference TRBV11-2 and TRBJ1-1, the complete variable domain reads EAGVAQSPRYKIIEKRQSVAFWCNPISGHATLYWYQQILGQGPKLLIQFQNNGVVDDSQLPKDRFSAERLKGVDSTLKIQPAKLEDSAVYLCASSPPDRGTHTEAFFGQGTRLTVV.

The CDR3 region has the DNA TGTGCCAGCAGCCTAGCGGGAGGGAACACCGGGGAGCTGTTTTTT. Translation gives CASSLAGGNTGELFF. The chain couples TRBV7-3 to TRBJ2-2, with 11 bases fitting TRBD2. From germline, CDR1 is SGHTA and CDR2 FQGTGA. V gave up 5 bases and J gave up 1 base; unmatched junction bases: 0. The CDR3 runs to 15 residues.

The chain recombines TRBV3-1 (or the pseudogene TRBV3-2) with TRBJ2-7; the match to TRBD1 covers 8 bases. The CDR3 has 12 residues. With 8 bases clipped from V and 3 bases from J, the junction kept 3 bases outside the gene matches. CDR1 is LGHDT and CDR2 is YNNKEL in the germline V gene (reference sequence). The chain's CDR3 is CASEGQGYEQYF. DNA of the CDR3: TGTGCCAGCGAAGGACAGGGCTACGAGCAGTACTTC.

This clone was seen once. The rearrangement links TRBV30 to TRBJ1-1, with D possibly being TRBD1 (5 bases). Looked up from germline, CDR1 is GTSNPN and CDR2 is SVGIG (reference sequence). This CDR3 is built from 12 residues. Trimming took off 3 bases at V and 6 bases at J, with 11 bases between the two ends. The CDR3 nucleotides are TGTGCCTGGAGGAGGGGTTACGCTGAAGCTTTCTTT. Amino acid sequence: CAWRRGYAEAFF.

The CDR3 DNA reads TGTGCTAGTGGTTTGTTAGAAAGCGGGACCCAGTACTTC. Translating it yields CASGLLESGTQYF. V gene TRBV12-5 combines with J gene TRBJ2-5; D may be TRBD2 (5 bases). This CDR3 spans 13 amino acids. The V gene lost 2 bases and the J gene lost 7 bases, with 11 bases spanning the gap. Per germline, CDR1 LGHNT and CDR2 FRNRAP.

V and J are TRBV18 and TRBJ1-1; 10 bases are a match to TRBD1. Losses at the gene ends were 1 base for V and 1 base for J; bases not matched to a gene: 3. The CDR3 sequence is 16 residues long. Per the germline V gene, CDR1 is KGHSH and CDR2 is LQKENI. This CDR3 reads CASSPRDRGQNTEAFF. The CDR3 DNA follows: TGTGCCAGCTCACCACGGGACAGGGGACAGAACACTGAAGCTTTCTTT.

This clone was found a few times. The chain has TRBV18 and TRBJ2-1; D not resolved. Between the trimmed V and J ends, which lost 6 bases and 0 bases, there was a span of 12 bases. Germline V gives CDR1 KGHSH, CDR2 LQKENI. The CDR3 sequence is 15 residues long. CDR3 sequence reads: CASSLLSSSYNEQFF. As DNA, the CDR3 is TGTGCCAGCTCCCTCTTGAGTAGCTCCTACAATGAGCAGTTCTTC.

V usage is TRBV5-1 and J usage is TRBJ1-1; 7 bases match TRBD1. The CDR3 is made up of 15 amino acids. Looked up from germline, CDR1 is SGHRS and CDR2 is YFSETQ. The V segment lost 4 bases and the J segment 2 bases; nucleotides outside the gene matches: 8. The CDR3 DNA reads as TGCGCCAGCAGCGCGGGGACAGCGGGTAACACTGAAGCTTTCTTT. Translation gives CASSAGTAGNTEAFF.

The chain is built from TRBV3-1 (or the pseudogene TRBV3-2) and TRBJ1-5, with unresolved D. CDR1 is LGHDT and CDR2 is YNNKEL in the germline V gene (reference sequence). This CDR3 spans 16 amino acids. The V gene lost 0 bases and the J gene lost 2 bases, with 11 bases spanning the gap. The CDR3 DNA sequence: TGTGCCAGCAGCCAAGATGTAGGAGGCGGCAATCAGCCCCAGCATTTT. Translation: CASSQDVGGGNQPQHF.

This clone has just one count. J is TRBJ1-2 and V is TRBV10-3; D perhaps matches TRBD1 (5 bases). Trimming pared 6 bases from V and 6 bases from J, leaving 14 bases between. This CDR3 has 13 amino acids. The V gene's germline CDR1 is ENHRY and CDR2 SYGVKD. CDR3 region: CAIRDRQQHGYTF. In DNA, the CDR3 is TGTGCCATCAGGGACCGACAGCAACATGGCTACACCTTC.

This chain connects TRBV5-1 to TRBJ1-1, with D maybe TRBD1 (5 bases). This CDR3 contains 14 residues. In germline, CDR1 is SGHRS, CDR2 YFSETQ. V lost 0 bases to trimming and J lost 2 bases, with 8 bases between them. In DNA, the CDR3 is TGCGCCAGCAGCTTGGCCGGGGGAAACACTGAAGCTTTCTTT. This gives the protein CASSLAGGNTEAFF.

The chain uses TRBV7-2 and TRBJ1-1; 8 bases match TRBD1. Germline CDR1 SGHTA, CDR2 FQGNSA. The CDR3 consists of 16 residues. V trimming: 2 bases; J trimming: 0 bases; junction bases outside the gene matches: 5. The chain's CDR3 is CASSLKRQGMNTEAFF. For the CDR3, the DNA is TGTGCCAGCAGCTTAAAGCGACAGGGGATGAACACTGAAGCTTTCTTT.

The chain is built from TRBV29-1 and TRBJ2-6; D uncertain. V was shortened by 5 bases and J by 2 bases, with 4 bases between the two germline ends. Germline loops: CDR1 SQVTM, CDR2 ANQGSEA. The CDR3 contains 12 residues. The CDR3 sequence is CSVWTGANVLTF. As DNA, the CDR3 is TGCAGCGTTTGGACTGGGGCCAACGTCCTGACTTTC.

The V call is TRBV19, the J call TRBJ2-1; 8 bases agree with TRBD2. J was trimmed by 1 base and V by 5 bases; bases with no gene match: 4. Germline loops: CDR1 LNHDA, CDR2 SQIVND (reference sequence). The CDR3 length is 15 residues. In nucleotides, the CDR3 is TGTGCCAGTAGTCGGGAGGGCCTATCCTACAATGAGCAGTTCTTC. Its protein is CASSREGLSYNEQFF. The complete variable domain, with remaining parts taken from reference TRBV19 and TRBJ2-1, reads DGGITQSPKYLFRKEGQNVTLSCEQNLNHDAMYWYRQDPGQGLRLIYYSQIVNDFQKGDIAEGYSVSREKKESFPLTVTSAQKNPTAFYLCASSREGLSYNEQFFGPGTRLTVL.

The V and J genes are TRBV9 and TRBJ1-1, with unresolved D. CDR1 SGDLS and CDR2 YYNGEE come from the germline V gene. V lost 0 bases and J lost 1, with 7 bases in between. This CDR3 is built from 14 residues. The CDR3 spells CASSVVPGNTEAFF. The DNA for the CDR3 is TGTGCCAGCAGCGTAGTCCCGGGGAACACTGAAGCTTTCTTT.